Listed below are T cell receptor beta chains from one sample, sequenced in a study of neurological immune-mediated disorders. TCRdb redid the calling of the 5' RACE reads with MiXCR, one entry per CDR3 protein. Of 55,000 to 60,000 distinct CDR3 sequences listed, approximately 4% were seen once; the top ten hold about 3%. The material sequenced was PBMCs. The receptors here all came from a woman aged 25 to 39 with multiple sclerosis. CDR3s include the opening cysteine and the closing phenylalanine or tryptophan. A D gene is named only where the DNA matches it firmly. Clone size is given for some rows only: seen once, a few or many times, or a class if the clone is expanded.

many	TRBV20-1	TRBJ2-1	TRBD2	TGCAGTGCTTATCCGTTAGCGGGGACCAACAATGAGCAGTTCTTC	CSAYPLAGTNNEQFF
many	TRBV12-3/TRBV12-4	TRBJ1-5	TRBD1	TGTGCCAGCACCAACCAGGGGGGTAGCAATCAGCCCCAGCATTTT	CASTNQGGSNQPQHF
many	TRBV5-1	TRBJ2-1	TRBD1	TGCGCCAGCAGCCGGGACAGGGTATCTCCTGAGCAGTTCTTC	CASSRDRVSPEQFF
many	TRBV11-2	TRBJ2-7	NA	TGTGCCAGCAGCTTAGAAACCAATGTCGGGAGTGTGCACGAGCAGTACTTC	CASSLETNVGSVHEQYF
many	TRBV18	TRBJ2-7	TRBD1	TGTGCCAGCTCACCAGGACAGGGCCTCTCCTACGAGCAGTACTTC	CASSPGQGLSYEQYF
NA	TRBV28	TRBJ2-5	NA	TGTGCCAGCAGTTTCATCCGGGACCTAAAGTACTTC	CASSFIRDLKYF
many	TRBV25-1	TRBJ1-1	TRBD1	TGTGCCAGCAGTGAATCCGGGACAGGGATGCCTTTCTTT	CASSESGTGMPFF
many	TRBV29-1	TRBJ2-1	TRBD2	TGCAGCTACCCCGGCGGGACTAGCGGGAGGGCCTCTCTCTACAATGAGCAGTTCTTC	CSYPGGTSGRASLYNEQFF
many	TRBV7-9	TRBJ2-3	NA	TGTGCCAGCAGCCTCGGCCCCACAGATACGCAGTATTTT	CASSLGPTDTQYF
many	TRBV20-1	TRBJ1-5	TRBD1	TGCAGTGCTCTTAAACCCGGGACAGGTAGCAATCAGCCCCAGCATTTT	CSALKPGTGSNQPQHF
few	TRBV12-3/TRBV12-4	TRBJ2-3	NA	TGTGCCAGCAGTTTGGGAGGGGGGAACACAGATACGCAGTATTTT	CASSLGGGNTDTQYF
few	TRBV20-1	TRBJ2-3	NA	TGCAGTGCAGAAACCGGGGCAGATACGCAGTATTTT	CSAETGADTQYF
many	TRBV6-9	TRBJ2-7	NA	TGTGCCAGCAGTTACCCCCCGGGAGTCACTTACGAGCAGTACTTC	CASSYPPGVTYEQYF
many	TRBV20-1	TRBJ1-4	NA	TGCAGTGCCGGGGCGGACGCAACTAATGAAAAACTGTTTTTT	CSAGADATNEKLFF
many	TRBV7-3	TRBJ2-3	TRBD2	TGTGCCAGCAGCTTAACGCAGTATCCGACTAGCGGGATCTCAGATACGCAGTATTTT	CASSLTQYPTSGISDTQYF
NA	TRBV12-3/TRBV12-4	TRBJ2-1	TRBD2	TGTGCCAGCAGTTTAGCGCGAAGACTAGCGGGATCACTGAGCTCCTACAATGAGCAGTTCTTC	CASSLARRLAGSLSSYNEQFF
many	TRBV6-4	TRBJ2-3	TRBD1	TGTGCCAGCAGCCCCCGGGACAGGGGTGCAGATACGCAGTATTTT	CASSPRDRGADTQYF
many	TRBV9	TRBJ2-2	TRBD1	TGTGCCAGCACCAGACAGGGGGCGGGCACCGGGGAGCTGTTTTTT	CASTRQGAGTGELFF
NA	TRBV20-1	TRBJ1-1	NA	TGCAGTGCTAGAGATCCGGGGGGAGCTTTCTTT	CSARDPGGAFF
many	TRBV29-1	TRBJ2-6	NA	TGCAGCGTTGAAGAGGCATCTGGGGCCAACGTCCTGACTTTC	CSVEEASGANVLTF
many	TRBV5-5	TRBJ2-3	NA	TGTGCCAGCAGCAGGGACTTAGCTGATACGCAGTATTTT	CASSRDLADTQYF
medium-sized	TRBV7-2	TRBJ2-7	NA	TGTGCCAGCAGCTTACAGGTCTCCGAGCAGTACTTC	CASSLQVSEQYF
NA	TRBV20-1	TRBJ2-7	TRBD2	TGCAGTGCTAGGCCCTTACTAGCGGTGTCCTCCTACGAGCAGTACTTC	CSARPLLAVSSYEQYF
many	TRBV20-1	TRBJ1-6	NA	TGCAGTGCTAGAGTCGCAGGTTCGAATTTTTCACCCCTCCACTTT	CSARVAGSNFSPLHF
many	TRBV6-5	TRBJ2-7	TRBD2	TGTGCCAGCAGCCGGGCGGGAGGAACCTACGAGCAGTACTTC	CASSRAGGTYEQYF
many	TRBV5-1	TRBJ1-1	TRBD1	TGCGCCAGCAGCTCCGCTCCGGGACAGGAAGCTTTCTTT	CASSSAPGQEAFF
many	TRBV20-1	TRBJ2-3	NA	TGCAGTGCTGATCTGGGGGGGCCCAAGAATACGCAGTATTTT	CSADLGGPKNTQYF
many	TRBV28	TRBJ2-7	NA	TGTGCCACCATCCGGATCAGGGGAGGAGACTACGAGCAGTACTTC	CATIRIRGGDYEQYF
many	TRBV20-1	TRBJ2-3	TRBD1	TGCAGTGCTTCCCCTTCCGGGACAGGGGGATTAAGCACAGATACGCAGTATTTT	CSASPSGTGGLSTDTQYF
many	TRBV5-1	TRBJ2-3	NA	TGCGCCAGCAGCTTGGGGTCGGCGAGGGCAGATACGCAGTATTTT	CASSLGSARADTQYF
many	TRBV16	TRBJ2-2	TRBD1	TGTGCCAGCAGCCCCGTGGCAGGGGGCCGGAACACCGGGGAGCTGTTTTTT	CASSPVAGGRNTGELFF
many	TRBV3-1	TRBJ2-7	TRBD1	TGTGCCAGCAGCCAAGGTGTGGGGACAGGGCTCGAGCAGTACTTC	CASSQGVGTGLEQYF
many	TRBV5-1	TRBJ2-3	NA	TGCGCCAGCAGCTCGGGACGACCGACAGATACGCAGTATTTT	CASSSGRPTDTQYF
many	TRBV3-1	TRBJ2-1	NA	TGTGCCAGCAGAAGCGCCAATGAGCAGTTCTTC	CASRSANEQFF
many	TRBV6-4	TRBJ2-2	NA	TGTGCCAGCAGCCTCATAGGGAACACCGGGGAGCTGTTTTTT	CASSLIGNTGELFF
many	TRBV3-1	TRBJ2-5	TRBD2	TGTGCCAGCAGCCTCGTCTCTCTAGCGGGGGGCGGTGGGACCCAGTACTTC	CASSLVSLAGGGGTQYF
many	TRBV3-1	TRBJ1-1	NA	TGTGCCAGCAGCCAATTTTCTGGCACTGAAGCTTTCTTT	CASSQFSGTEAFF
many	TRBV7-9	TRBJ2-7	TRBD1	TGTGCCAGCAGCTTAGCCAGGGGGTACTACGAGCAGTACTTC	CASSLARGYYEQYF
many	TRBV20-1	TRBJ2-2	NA	TGCAGTGCTAGAGATTTTTCACAGGATATGAGGGGCACCGGGGAGCTGTTTTTT	CSARDFSQDMRGTGELFF
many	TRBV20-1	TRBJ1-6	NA	TGCAGTGCTAGAGATTCCGGTGGATCACCCCTCAACTTT	CSARDSGGSPLNF
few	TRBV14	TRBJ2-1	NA	TGTGCCAGCAGAAATTACAATGAGCAGTTCTTC	CASRNYNEQFF
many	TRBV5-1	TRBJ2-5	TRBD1	TGCGCCAGCGGGACAGCCCAAGAGACCCAGTACTTC	CASGTAQETQYF
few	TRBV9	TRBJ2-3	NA	TGTGCCAGCAGCGCGCGAGGCGGTGGGACAGATACGCAGTATTTT	CASSARGGGTDTQYF